This T cell receptor beta chain was documented in a study of cytomegalovirus exposure and HLA in healthy donors. PCR involved 60 Vbeta and 13 Jbeta primers. Clones were sequenced by immunoSEQ multiplex PCR, and TCRdb holds only the in-frame ones, with some missing. Of about 160,000 clones listed, over 80% are singletons. CDR3 length: 14 amino acids. Germline values: CDR1 MDHEN, CDR2 SYDVKM. Trimming took 5 bases from V and 5 from J; bases not matched to a gene: 8. This receptor was identified in a girl under 18 in good health and CMV-seropositive. The sequencing input was PBMCs. This chain links TRBV28 with TRBJ2-7, with 8 bases fitting TRBD1. The CDR3 spells CASSIPDRAHEQYF. The CDR3 DNA reads TGTGCCAGCAGTATTCCGGACAGGGCCCACGAGCAGTACTTC.